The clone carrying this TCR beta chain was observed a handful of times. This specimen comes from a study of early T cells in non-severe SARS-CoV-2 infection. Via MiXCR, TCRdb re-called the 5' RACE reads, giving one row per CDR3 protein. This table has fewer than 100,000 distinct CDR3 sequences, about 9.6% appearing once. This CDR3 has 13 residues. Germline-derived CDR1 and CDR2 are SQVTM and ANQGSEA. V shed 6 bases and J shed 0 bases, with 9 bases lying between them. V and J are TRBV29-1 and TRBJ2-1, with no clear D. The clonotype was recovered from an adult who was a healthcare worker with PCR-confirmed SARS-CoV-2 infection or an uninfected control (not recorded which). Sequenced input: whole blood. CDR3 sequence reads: CSVLLSSYNEQFF. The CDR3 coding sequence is TGCAGCGTCCTCCTGAGCTCCTACAATGAGCAGTTCTTC.